This T cell receptor (beta chain) was observed in a study of human T cells and chemical hapten exposure. The time point is: patch test 3, about 24 weeks after DPC sensitization. Indicated treatment: therapeutic diphenylcyclopropenone sensitization with weekly scalp DPC. Whole blood that had not been fractionated was the source of extracted total RNA. What the library attached to individual cDNA molecules were unique molecular identifiers. MiXCR was run by TCRdb on the RACE reads, yielding one entry per CDR3 protein. This table has 27,000 or so distinct CDR3 sequences, approximately 5.8% appearing once. Trimming stripped 1 base from V and 1 base from J, with 9 bases between. The CDR3 runs to 15 residues. Germline CDR1 MNHNS, CDR2 SASEGT. Study-wide results and limits: Expanded TCRs created a significantly greater count of big CDR3 similarity clusters than controls did. Unchanged with DPC sensitization were TCRs above 1 in 1000 frequency.

This clonotype was detected many times. Its antigen remains unknown. This specimen consisted of whole blood, obtained in connection with sensitization to the hapten diphenylcyclopropenone (DPC). This chain connects TRBV6-1 to TRBJ2-3; D is possibly TRBD1 (6 bases). The clonotype originates from a man aged 25 to 40 with alopecia areata. Some clones in this sample may be carry-over from other donors' samples. Here the CDR3 DNA reads TGTGCCAGCAGTGAAGTCAACAGGGGCACAGATACGCAGTATTTT. Amino acids: CASSEVNRGTDTQYF.